This T cell receptor (beta chain) was captured in a study of post-analysis software for immune sequencing data. General study findings and limits: Significantly lower normalized Chao1 diversity was found in patients with multiple sclerosis relative to controls. When patients were compared with controls, about 5 TRBV segments were more frequent, TRBV5-6, TRBV5-1 and TRBV20-1 among them.

Incorporated into the TCR beta cDNA libraries were unique molecular identifiers, which served to reduce PCR and sequencing biases. T cells numbering roughly 1 to 10 million gave rise to 450,000 to 550,000 cDNA molecules. MiXCR, applied by TCRdb to the PCR reads, yields one record per CDR3 protein. The data show roughly 800,000 distinct CDR3 sequences, 46% seen once. Of note for this clonotype: What it binds is not known.

Trimming removed 6 bases from V and 2 bases from J, with 19 bases in between. This CDR3 has 16 residues. The sequenced sample consisted of blood. The sequence derives from a girl between 10 and 17 years old with multiple sclerosis. V gene TRBV12-3 or TRBV12-4 combines with J gene TRBJ2-5; either TRBD1 or TRBD2 may supply D (7 bases each). CDR3 sequence (DNA): TGTGCCAGCAGCATGGGGGGGACAGTGATACAAGAGACCCAGTACTTC. It specifies CASSMGGTVIQETQYF.